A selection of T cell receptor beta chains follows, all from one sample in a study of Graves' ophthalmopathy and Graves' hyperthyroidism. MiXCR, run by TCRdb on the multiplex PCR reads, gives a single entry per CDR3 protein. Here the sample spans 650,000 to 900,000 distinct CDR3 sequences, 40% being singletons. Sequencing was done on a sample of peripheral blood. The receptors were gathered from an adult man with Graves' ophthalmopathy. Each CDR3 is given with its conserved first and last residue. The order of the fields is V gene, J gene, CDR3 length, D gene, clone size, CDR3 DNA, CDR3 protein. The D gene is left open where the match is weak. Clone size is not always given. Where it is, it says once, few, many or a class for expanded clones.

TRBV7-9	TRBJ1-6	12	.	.	TGTGCCAGCCGGCTGGGGAATTCACCCCTCCACTTT	CASRLGNSPLHF
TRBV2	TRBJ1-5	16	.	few	TGTGCCAGCAGGTCCCCGGGACCCCTAGGCAATCAGCCCCAGCATTTT	CASRSPGPLGNQPQHF
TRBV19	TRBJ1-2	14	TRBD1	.	TGTGCCAGTAGGTCGAGACAGGGTGTCTATGGCTACACCTTC	CASRSRQGVYGYTF
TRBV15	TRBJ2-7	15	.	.	TGTGCCACCAGCAGAGATCTCCACAGGGCGGGCGGGCAGTACTTC	CATSRDLHRAGGQYF
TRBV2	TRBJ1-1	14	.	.	TGTGCCAGCAGCCAAGTCGGAGGGTTGACTGAAGCTTTCTTT	CASSQVGGLTEAFF
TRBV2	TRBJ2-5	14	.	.	TGTGCCAGCAGTTCTCTCTCTCTAAGAGGGACCCAGTACTTC	CASSSLSLRGTQYF
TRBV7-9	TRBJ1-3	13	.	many	TGTGCCAGCAGCTTAGCCTCTGGAAACACCATATATTTT	CASSLASGNTIYF
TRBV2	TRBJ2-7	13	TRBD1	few	TGTGCCAGCAGGGGGGACAGAGCCTACGAGCAGTACTTC	CASRGDRAYEQYF
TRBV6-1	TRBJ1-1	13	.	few	TGTGCCAGCAGTGAATGGGCAGGATTTGGAGCTTTCTTT	CASSEWAGFGAFF
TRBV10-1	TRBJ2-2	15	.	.	TGCGCCAGCAGTGACGGCGGGACGGGGACCGGGGAGCTGTTTTTT	CASSDGGTGTGELFF
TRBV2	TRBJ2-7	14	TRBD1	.	TGTGCCAGCAGGATAGGACAGGGGAGGGACGAGCAGTACTTC	CASRIGQGRDEQYF
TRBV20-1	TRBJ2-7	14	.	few	TGCAGTGCTAGAGATGTACAGGGTTCCTACGAGCAGTACTTC	CSARDVQGSYEQYF
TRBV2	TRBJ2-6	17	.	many	TGTGCCAGCAGTCCCCGGGACACTTACTCTGGGGCCAACGTCCTGACTTTC	CASSPRDTYSGANVLTF
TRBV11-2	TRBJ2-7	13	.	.	TGTGCCAGCAGCTTAGGGCTGGGGAGGGAGCAGTACTTC	CASSLGLGREQYF
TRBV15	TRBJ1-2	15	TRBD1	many	TGTGCCACCAGCAGAGGACAGGGGAAGGTCTATGGCTACACCTTC	CATSRGQGKVYGYTF
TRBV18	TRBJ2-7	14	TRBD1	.	TGTGCCAGCTCACCGGGACAGGGAATGTCCGAGCAGTACTTC	CASSPGQGMSEQYF
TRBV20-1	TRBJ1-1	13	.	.	TGCAGTGCTGAACGGATACAGGGCACTGAAGCTTTCTTT	CSAERIQGTEAFF
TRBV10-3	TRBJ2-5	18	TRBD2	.	TGTGCCAGCAGTTATTTAATGCTAGCGGGAGAGGACCAAGAGACCCAGTACTTC	CASSYLMLAGEDQETQYF
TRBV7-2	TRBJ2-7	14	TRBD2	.	TGTGCCAGCAGCCGAAGTAGCGGGAACGACGAGCAGTACTTC	CASSRSSGNDEQYF
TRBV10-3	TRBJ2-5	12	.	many	TGTGCCATCAGTGAGTCGAAAGAGACCCAGTACTTC	CAISESKETQYF
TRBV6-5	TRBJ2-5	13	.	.	TGTGCCAGCTGGGCTAGCGTATCGGAGACCCAGTACTTC	CASWASVSETQYF
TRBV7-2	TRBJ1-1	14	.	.	TGTGCCGGCAGCTTAGCGGGGGCTGGTACTGAAGCTTTCTTT	CAGSLAGAGTEAFF
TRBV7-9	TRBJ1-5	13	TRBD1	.	TGTGCCAGCAGCACCGGGACAGGGGGGACCCAGCATTTT	CASSTGTGGTQHF
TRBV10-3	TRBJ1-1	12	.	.	TGTGCCATCAGGGAGACAGACACTGAAGCTTTCTTT	CAIRETDTEAFF
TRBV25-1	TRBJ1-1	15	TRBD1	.	TGTGCCAGCAGTAGCAGACAGGGGCCGATGGCTGAAGCTTTCTTT	CASSSRQGPMAEAFF
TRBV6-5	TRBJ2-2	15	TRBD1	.	TGTGCCAGCGCGCTGACAGGGTGGGACGCCGGGGAGCTGTTTTTT	CASALTGWDAGELFF
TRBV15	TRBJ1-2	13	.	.	TGTGCCAGCAGCCATGCCAGGGGACGTGGCTACACCTTC	CASSHARGRGYTF
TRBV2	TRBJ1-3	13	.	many	TGTGCCAGCAGTCCAGGGACATCGGGCACCATATATTTT	CASSPGTSGTIYF
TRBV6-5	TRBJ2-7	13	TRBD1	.	TGTGCCAGCAGTGGGGACAGGACCGGCAAGCAGTACTTC	CASSGDRTGKQYF
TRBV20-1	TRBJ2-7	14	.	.	TGCAGTGCTAGAGTCTTTGGGGAGCACTACGAGCAGTACTTC	CSARVFGEHYEQYF
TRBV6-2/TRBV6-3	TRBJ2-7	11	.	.	TGTACCAGCAGCGGATTCCACGAGCAGTACTTC	CTSSGFHEQYF
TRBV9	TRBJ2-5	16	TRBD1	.	TGTGCCAGCACCCGGACAGGGCGCATTGTCCGAGAGACCCAGTACTTC	CASTRTGRIVRETQYF
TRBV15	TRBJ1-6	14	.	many	TGTGCCACCAGCAAGTACCGGGACAATTCACCCCTCCACTTT	CATSKYRDNSPLHF
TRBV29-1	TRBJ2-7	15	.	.	TGCAGCGCTGCGCGGGGAGTAGCGTATTCCTACGAGCAGTACTTC	CSAARGVAYSYEQYF
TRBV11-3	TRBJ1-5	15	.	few	TGTGCCAGCAGCCAAGCAGGCATGGGGGATCAGCCCCAGCATTTT	CASSQAGMGDQPQHF
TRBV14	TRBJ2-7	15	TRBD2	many	TGTGCCAGCAGCCAAGTTAGCGGGATCATGACGAGTCTGTACTTC	CASSQVSGIMTSLYF
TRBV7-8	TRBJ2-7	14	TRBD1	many	TGTGCCAGCACCTTCGACAGGGTCGCCTACGAGCAGTACTTC	CASTFDRVAYEQYF
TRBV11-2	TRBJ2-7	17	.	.	TGTGCCAGCAGTTCCGCGAATCTGGGCGGAAATTCCTACGAGCAGTACTTC	CASSSANLGGNSYEQYF
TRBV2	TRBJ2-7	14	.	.	TGTGCCAGCAGTAAAGCCGCTGGGGCCTACGAGCAGTACTTC	CASSKAAGAYEQYF
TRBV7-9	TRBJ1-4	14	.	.	TGTGCCACCAGCTCCCACAGGGTTGGCGAAAAACTGTTTTTT	CATSSHRVGEKLFF
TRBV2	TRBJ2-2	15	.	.	TGTGCCAGCATCAGGAGGGGAGCGAACACCGGGGAGCCGTTTTTT	CASIRRGANTGEPFF
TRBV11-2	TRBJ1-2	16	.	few	TGTGCCAGCAGGCGTATCCGGGACGGGCCTAACTATGGCTACACCTTC	CASRRIRDGPNYGYTF
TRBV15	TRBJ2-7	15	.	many	TGTGCCACCAGCAGCATACAGGGTTCAACCTACGAGCAGTACTTC	CATSSIQGSTYEQYF
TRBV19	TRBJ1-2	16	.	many	TGTGCCAGTAGTAGCCACTCGCCTTCGGGGAGCTATGGCTACACCTTC	CASSSHSPSGSYGYTF
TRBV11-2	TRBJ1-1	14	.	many	TGTGCCAGCCGCCTTCATTACGGGAACACTGAAGCTTTCTTT	CASRLHYGNTEAFF
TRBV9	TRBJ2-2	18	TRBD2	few	TGTGCCAGCAGTTTAAACCCTCATAGCGGGAGCGACACCGGGGAGCTGTTTTTT	CASSLNPHSGSDTGELFF
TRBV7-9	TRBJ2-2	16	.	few	TGTGCCAGCAGTGAAGGGGGGAAATTGAACACCGGGGAGCTGTTTTTT	CASSEGGKLNTGELFF
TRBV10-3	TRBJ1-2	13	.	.	TGTGCCAGCAGCCGGGCTGGGCAGGGGGGCTACACCTTC	CASSRAGQGGYTF
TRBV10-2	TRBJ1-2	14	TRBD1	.	TGCGCCAGCAGTGAGGCGGGACAGGGGACTGGCTACACCTTC	CASSEAGQGTGYTF
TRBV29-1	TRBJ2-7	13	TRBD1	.	TGCAGCGTTGATCAGGGGGTGGCGAGTGAGCAGTACTTC	CSVDQGVASEQYF
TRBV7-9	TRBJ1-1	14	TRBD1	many	TGTGCCAGCATCCCAGACAGGGGCAACACTGAAGCTTTCTTT	CASIPDRGNTEAFF
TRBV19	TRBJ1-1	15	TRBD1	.	TGTGCCAGTGGGGGACAGGGCCCCCTTAACACTGAAGCTTTCTTT	CASGGQGPLNTEAFF